Presented here are 13 T cell receptor beta chains from one specimen sequenced in a study of T cells in women clearing cervical HPV infection. The method was immunoSEQ multiplex PCR; TCRdb's version includes in-frame clones alone and lacks a portion of them. Its clone listing holds around 39,000 clones. The sequenced sample was blood buffy coat. Receptors were obtained from a woman between 18 and 69 years old with a cervical HPV16 infection that either progressed to CIN3+ or cleared (not recorded which).

Turning to this clone: The sequenced fragment ends 3 residues before the CDR3 boundary, so the rest is inferred from the germline J gene. The rearrangement joins TRBV7-9 to TRBJ2-2, with 8 bases aligning to TRBD2. There are 15 residues in the CDR3. Trimming took 5 bases from V and 4 from J; bases not matched to a gene: 6. Germline lookup yields CDR1 SEHNR and CDR2 FQNEAQ (reference sequence). CDR3 bases read: TGTGCCAGCAGCGCTATGGGGACTAGCACCGGGGAG. Translated: CASSAMGTSTGE. The full CDR3 protein reads CASSAMGTSTGELFF.

A word on this clone: The observed sequence ends 3 residues before the CDR3 terminus, with the missing tail filled in from the germline J gene. The chain links TRBV20-1 to TRBJ2-1, with 10 bases aligning to TRBD2. Trimming took 2 bases from V and 8 from J; bases not matched to a gene: 9. This CDR3 is built from 15 residues. Per germline, CDR1 DFQATT and CDR2 SNEGSKA (reference sequence). The CDR3 bases that were read are TGCAGTGCTAGATACTTAAGCGGGAGGGCCGATGAG. Translated: CSARYLSGRADE. The whole CDR3 is CSARYLSGRADEQFF.

Comments on this clone: Read coverage stops 3 residues before the CDR3 terminus; the germline J gene supplies the remainder. The V and J genes are TRBV20-1 and TRBJ2-2, with 11 positions matching TRBD2. The CDR3 is made up of 13 amino acids. Per the germline V gene, CDR1 is DFQATT and CDR2 is SNEGSKA (reference sequence). The J segment lost 5 bases and the V segment lost 8 bases, leaving 4 bases of the junction unmatched. Partial CDR3 DNA: TGCAGTTCCGGGACTAGCGGAACCGGGGAG. This gives the protein CSSGTSGTGE. The entire CDR3 is CSSGTSGTGELFF.

A word on this clone: The read ends 3 residues early relative to the CDR3; the germline J gene fills the gap. This chain joins TRBV29-1 and TRBJ1-2, with 8 bases matching TRBD1. CDR1 and CDR2 from the germline V gene are SQVTM and ANQGSEA. The J segment lost 4 bases and the V segment lost 7 bases, leaving 5 bases of the junction unmatched. This CDR3 is 12 amino acids long. CDR3 DNA, as far as it was read: TGCAGCGCCGACAGGGGTAGCTATGGC. It is translated as CSADRGSYG. The CDR3 as a whole reads CSADRGSYGYTF.

This chain's CDR3 is CAWGTAPGANVLTF. The covered CDR3 bases are TGTGCCTGGGGGACAGCTCCTGGGGCCAACGTC. V is TRBV30 and J is TRBJ2-6, with 7 bases matching TRBD1. From the germline J gene comes the end of the CDR3, since the read stops 3 residues before it. CDR3 length: 14 residues. J lost 2 bases, V lost 5 bases, and 3 bases had no gene match. Germline loops: CDR1 GTSNPN, CDR2 SVGIG (reference sequence).

With respect to this clone: The CDR3 goes on 3 residues after the read ends, and that part is filled in from the germline J gene. The chain couples TRBV5-1 to TRBJ2-3; D not certain. V lost 7 bases to trimming and J lost 1 base, with 10 bases between them. Per germline, CDR1 SGHRS and CDR2 YFSETQ. The CDR3 length is 13 residues. CDR3 residues: CASGLDGTDTQYF. The sequenced part of the CDR3 DNA is TGCGCCAGCGGTCTAGACGGCACAGATACG.

About this clone itself: Read sequence stops 3 residues before the CDR3 end, and the germline J gene provides the missing end. The gene calls are TRBV30 and TRBJ1-5; 7 nucleotides align to TRBD1. The CDR3 is 15 amino acids. Trimming took 2 bases from V and 6 from J; bases not matched to a gene: 10. Germline V gene lookup returns CDR1 GTSNPN and CDR2 SVGIG (reference sequence). The DNA read from the CDR3 is TGTGCCTGGAGTTTAACAGGGGCCCTTCGTCAGCCC. Residues: CAWSLTGALRQP. The entire CDR3 protein reads CAWSLTGALRQPQHF.

With regard to this clone: The sequenced fragment ends 3 residues before the CDR3 boundary, so the rest is inferred from the germline J gene. The chain couples TRBV6-1 to TRBJ2-7, with 9 bases identical to TRBD2. CDR1 is MNHNS and CDR2 is SASEGT in the germline V gene. The V gene end was trimmed by 4 bases and the J gene end by 0 bases; junction bases not matched to a gene: 4. The CDR3 has 15 amino acids. CDR3 sequence: CASSAVAGASYEQYF. CDR3 bases read: TGTGCCAGCAGTGCTGTAGCGGGGGCCTCCTACGAG.

Concerning this clone itself: The read ends 3 residues early relative to the CDR3; the germline J gene fills the gap. The chain couples TRBV14 to TRBJ2-3; possible D gene TRBD2, 6 bases. The germline V and J ends were trimmed by 1 base and 0 bases, with 8 bases remaining between them. The CDR3 sequence is 15 residues long. Germline-derived CDR1 and CDR2 are SGHDN and FVKESK. The CDR3 DNA, read in part, is TGTGCCAGCAGCCAAGTCCGGGGGAGCACAGATACG. Protein sequence: CASSQVRGSTDT. Given in full, the CDR3 is CASSQVRGSTDTQYF.

A note on this clone: The DNA ends 3 residues before the CDR3 does, and the rest of the CDR3 is filled in from the germline J gene. The chain couples TRBV20-1 to TRBJ2-3; perhaps TRBD2 as D (6 bases). Germline values: CDR1 DFQATT, CDR2 SNEGSKA (reference sequence). V was clipped by 3 bases and J by 2 bases, with 15 bases between them. The CDR3 covers 15 residues. This chain's CDR3 is CSARGLEIYTDTQYF. CDR3 DNA (partial): TGCAGTGCTAGGGGACTCGAAATCTACACAGATACG.

Turning to this clone: The read falls 3 residues short of the CDR3 end, and the missing part is taken from the germline J gene. The gene calls are TRBV25-1 and TRBJ2-3, with 9 bases identical to TRBD1. V lost 1 base to trimming and J lost 5 bases; unmatched junction nucleotides: 4. The CDR3 spans 15 residues. Germline values: CDR1 MGHDK, CDR2 SYGVNS. The CDR3 bases that were read are TGTGCCAGCAGTGAATGGACAGGGGCTGAAGATACG. This sequence encodes CASSEWTGAEDT. The entire CDR3 reads CASSEWTGAEDTQYF.

Notes on this clone: The CDR3 extends 3 residues past the end of the read, so its final part is completed from the germline J gene. J is TRBJ2-3 and V is TRBV9; a possible D gene is TRBD2 (7 bases). The length of the CDR3 is 15 residues. CDR1 is SGDLS and CDR2 is YYNGEE in the germline V gene. The germline V and J ends were trimmed by 4 bases and 5 bases, with 17 bases remaining between them. CDR3 DNA (partial): TGTGCCAGCAGCCCAAGGGGGGGTCTCGAAGATACG. It specifies CASSPRGGLEDT. The complete CDR3 reads CASSPRGGLEDTQYF. The variable domain in full, completed from reference TRBV9 and TRBJ2-3, reads DSGVTQTPKHLITATGQRVTLRCSPRSGDLSVYWYQQSLDQGLQFLIQYYNGEERAKGNILERFSAQQFPDLHSELNLSSLELGDSALYFCASSPRGGLEDTQYFGPGTRLTVL.

A note on this clone: Read sequence stops 3 residues before the CDR3 end, and the germline J gene provides the missing end. This sequence joins TRBV29-1 and TRBJ2-1; 9 bases map to TRBD2. Germline-derived CDR1 and CDR2 are SQVTM and ANQGSEA. V dropped 0 bases and J dropped 7; count of bases not matched to a gene: 7. This CDR3 is built from 15 residues. The CDR3 region is CSVEDGLAGINEQFF. The CDR3 DNA, read in part, is TGCAGCGTTGAAGATGGGCTAGCGGGGATTAATGAG.